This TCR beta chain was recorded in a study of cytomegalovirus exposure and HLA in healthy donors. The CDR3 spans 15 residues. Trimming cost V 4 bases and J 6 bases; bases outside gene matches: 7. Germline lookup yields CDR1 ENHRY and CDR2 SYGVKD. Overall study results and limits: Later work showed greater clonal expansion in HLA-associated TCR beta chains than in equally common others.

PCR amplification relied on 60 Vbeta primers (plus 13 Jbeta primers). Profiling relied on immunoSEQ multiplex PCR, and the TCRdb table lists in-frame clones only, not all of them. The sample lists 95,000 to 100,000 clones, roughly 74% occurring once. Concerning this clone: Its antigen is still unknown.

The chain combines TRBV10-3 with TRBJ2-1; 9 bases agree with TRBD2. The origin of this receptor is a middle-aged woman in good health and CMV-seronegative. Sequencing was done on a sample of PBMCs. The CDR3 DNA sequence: TGTGCCATCAGTGGACTTAGCGGGGGCTCCAATGAGCAGTTCTTC. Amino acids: CAISGLSGGSNEQFF.